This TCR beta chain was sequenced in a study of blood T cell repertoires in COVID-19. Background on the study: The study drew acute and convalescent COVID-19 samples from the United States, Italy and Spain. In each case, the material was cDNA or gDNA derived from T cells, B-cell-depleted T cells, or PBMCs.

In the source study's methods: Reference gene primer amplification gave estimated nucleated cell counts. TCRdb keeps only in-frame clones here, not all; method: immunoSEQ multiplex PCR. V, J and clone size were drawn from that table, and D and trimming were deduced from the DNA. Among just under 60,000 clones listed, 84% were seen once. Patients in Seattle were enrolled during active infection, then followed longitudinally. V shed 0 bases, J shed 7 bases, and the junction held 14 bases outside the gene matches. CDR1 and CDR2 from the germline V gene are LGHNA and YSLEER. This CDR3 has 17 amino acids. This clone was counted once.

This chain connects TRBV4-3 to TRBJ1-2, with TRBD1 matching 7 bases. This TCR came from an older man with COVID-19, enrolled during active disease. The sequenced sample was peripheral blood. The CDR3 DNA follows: TGCGCCAGCAGCCAAGACCTGGACAGGCCATGGGCGGGTGGCTACACCTTC. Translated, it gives CASSQDLDRPWAGGYTF.